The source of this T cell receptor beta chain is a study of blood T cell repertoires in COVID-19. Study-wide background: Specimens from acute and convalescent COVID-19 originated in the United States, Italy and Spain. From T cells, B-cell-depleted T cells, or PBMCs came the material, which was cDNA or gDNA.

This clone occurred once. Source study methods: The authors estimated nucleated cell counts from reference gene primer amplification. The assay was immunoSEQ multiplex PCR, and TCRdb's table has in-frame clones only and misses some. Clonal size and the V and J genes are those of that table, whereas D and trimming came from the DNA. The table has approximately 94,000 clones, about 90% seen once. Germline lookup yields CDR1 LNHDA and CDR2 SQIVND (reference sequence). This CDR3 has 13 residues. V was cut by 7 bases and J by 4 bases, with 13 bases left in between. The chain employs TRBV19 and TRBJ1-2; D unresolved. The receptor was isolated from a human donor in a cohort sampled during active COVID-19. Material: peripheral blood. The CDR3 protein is CASMAPRSYGYTF. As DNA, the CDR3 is TGTGCCAGTATGGCGCCCCGGAGCTATGGCTACACCTTC.